This TCR beta chain is from a study of cytomegalovirus exposure and HLA in healthy donors. Looking at the study overall: In a previous analysis, 117 million unique TCR beta sequences were found from 150 million to 200 million T cells.

Findings of the study overall: A later analysis found TCR association rates differed by HLA locus, highest for DRB1 and lowest for HLA-C. A later analysis by the authors found several of the most significant clusters apparently linked to common viral pathogens. Previous analysis showed most TCR beta V segments were productive about 87% or about 30% of the time.

CDR1 and CDR2 (germline): SGHVS, FQNEAQ. V gave up 0 bases and J gave up 0 bases, with 8 bases separating them. This CDR3 has 15 residues. A note on this clone: Its antigen is not identified.

PCR was performed using 60 Vbeta and 13 Jbeta primers. Clones were read by immunoSEQ multiplex PCR, and TCRdb kept only the in-frame ones, dropping some. Here the sample spans 180,000 or so clones, 82% being singletons. The V call is TRBV7-8, the J call TRBJ1-1, with D possibly TRBD1 on 6 matching bases. The specimen was PBMCs. The TCR comes from a male donor in good health and CMV-seronegative. The CDR3 DNA is TGTGCCAGCAGCTTAGCAGGGGGTGTGAACACTGAAGCTTTCTTT. Amino acid sequence: CASSLAGGVNTEAFF.